This T cell receptor (beta chain) was profiled in a study of blood T cell repertoires in COVID-19. Source study methods: Reference gene primer amplification gave estimated nucleated cell counts. Sequenced by immunoSEQ multiplex PCR; TCRdb stores in-frame clones only, minus some. The V and J calls and clone size come from that table; D and trimming were worked out from the DNA. The sample records 90,000 to 100,000 clones, roughly 87% being singletons. Trimming removed 4 bases from V and 6 bases from J, with 8 bases in between. The CDR3 runs to 12 residues. Seattle cases were enrolled at active infection and followed longitudinally.

This clonotype originated in a woman aged 55-69 years with COVID-19, enrolled during active disease. The chain is built from TRBV12-3 or TRBV12-4 and TRBJ2-3; D uncertain. Sequences were obtained from peripheral blood. The CDR3, as DNA: TGTGCCAGCAGTTACCAGTCGGATACGCAGTATTTT. This encodes CASSYQSDTQYF.